This T cell receptor (beta chain) stems from a study of Ad26.COV2.S vaccination and SARS-CoV-2 variants. Study results and limitations: There was reportedly substantial breadth in spike-specific CD8+ and CD4+ T cell responses after vaccination.

Method: immunoSEQ multiplex PCR; TCRdb's copy keeps in-frame clones and lacks some. The data contain roughly 350,000 clones, around 86% of them singletons. The CDR3 loop spans 16 amino acids. V gave up 3 bases and J gave up 8 bases, with 23 bases separating them. Germline lookup yields CDR1 SQVTM and CDR2 ANQGSEA. As to treatment: some 20 received Ad26.COV2.S at low or high dose, single or two shots; 5 received placebo; per-sample allocation not given. Day 63 after the first vaccine or placebo injection was the time point for sampling. For this clone: The target antigen is unknown.

The clonotype originates from a person aged 18 to 59 who received the Ad26.COV2.S COVID-19 vaccine or a placebo. This specimen was peripheral blood, taken in a trial of Ad26.COV2.S vaccine versus placebo. J is TRBJ2-1 and V is TRBV29-1, with D possibly TRBD1 on 8 matching bases. CDR3 protein: CSVDTALDREGHEQFF. CDR3 coding DNA: TGCAGCGTTGATACCGCCCTGGACAGGGAGGGTCATGAGCAGTTCTTC.